The sequence of this TCR beta chain was determined in a study of human T cells and chemical hapten exposure. As for the study in general: The cohort included alopecia areata under or over 50% scalp, totalis and universalis.

Study-wide findings and caveats: DPC sensitization produced no change in TCRs with frequency above 1 in 1000.

Comments on this clonotype: The target antigen is unknown.

TCRdb re-analysed the RACE reads in MiXCR, keeping a single row per CDR3 protein. The sample holds roughly 94,000 distinct CDR3 sequences, 9% to 9.5% seen once. Documented time point: patch test 2, 6 weeks after DPC sensitization. Sample treatment: therapeutic diphenylcyclopropenone sensitization with weekly scalp DPC. The junction had 5 bases not matched to a gene; V was cut back by 5 bases and J by 0 bases. Germline values: CDR1 SGHTA, CDR2 FQGNSA. The CDR3 totals 16 residues. The receptor was derived from a woman aged 40 to 50 with alopecia areata. Some clones in this sample may be carry-over from other donors' samples. This chain connects TRBV7-2 to TRBJ2-3; 10 bases are a match to TRBD1. Sequencing used whole blood, obtained in connection with sensitization to the hapten diphenylcyclopropenone (DPC). DNA for the CDR3: TGTGCCAGCAGCCTGGGGACAGGGGTCAGCACAGATACGCAGTATTTT. Translated: CASSLGTGVSTDTQYF.